This TCR beta chain comes out of a study of control samples from healthy donors and cancer patients. V was shortened by 1 base and J by 4 bases, with 22 bases between the two germline ends. The CDR3 contains 18 residues. Germline assignment: CDR1 LNHDA and CDR2 SQIVND (reference sequence). Generated by immunoSEQ multiplex PCR, the TCRdb table keeps only in-frame clones and is missing some. The sample has over 150,000 clones, 75% to 95% seen once. The origin of this receptor is a woman aged 40 to 50 in good health. The source material was blood. This chain uses TRBV19 with TRBJ1-2; no definite D call. The CDR3 bases are TGTGCCAGTAGTATAGGGGCGGGAAGACAAGCCGCCCCCTATGGCTACACCTTC. Translating it yields CASSIGAGRQAAPYGYTF.